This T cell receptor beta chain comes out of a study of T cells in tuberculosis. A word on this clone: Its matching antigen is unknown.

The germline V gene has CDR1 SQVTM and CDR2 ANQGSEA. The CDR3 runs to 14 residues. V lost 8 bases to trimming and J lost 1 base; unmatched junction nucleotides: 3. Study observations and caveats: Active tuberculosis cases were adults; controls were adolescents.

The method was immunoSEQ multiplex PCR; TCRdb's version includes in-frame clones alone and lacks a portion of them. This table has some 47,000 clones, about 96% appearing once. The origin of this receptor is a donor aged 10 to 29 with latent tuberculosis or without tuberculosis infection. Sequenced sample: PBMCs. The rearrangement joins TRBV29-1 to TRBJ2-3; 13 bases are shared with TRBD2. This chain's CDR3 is CSIGLAGGTDTQYF. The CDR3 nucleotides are TGCAGCATTGGACTAGCGGGAGGCACAGATACGCAGTATTTT.